The clone carrying this T cell receptor beta chain was counted many times. Antigen specificity is unknown. The CDR3 contains 12 residues. From germline, CDR1 is SNHLY and CDR2 FYNNEI. The germline V and J ends were trimmed by 2 bases and 4 bases, with 5 bases remaining between them. These data belong to a study of T cells in Graves' hyperthyroidism and ophthalmopathy. Overall study findings and caveats: A 13 V-J signature model discriminated ophthalmopathy versus stable hyperthyroidism.

Newly diagnosed patients aged 18 to 65 had hyperthyroidism of under 2 months' duration. The diagnoses drew upon clinical symptoms, serum thyroxine and TRAb, thyroid ultrasound and orbital computed tomography. TCR beta CDR3 sequences were amplified from RNA transcripts. The HTBI primer set drove a first-round RT-PCR of the TCR CDR3. TCRdb re-called the multiplex PCR reads through MiXCR, storing one row per CDR3 protein. The sample yields about half a million distinct CDR3 sequences, around 20% seen once. This clonotype was sampled from a young man with Graves' hyperthyroidism. The V call is TRBV2, the J call TRBJ1-1; D remains unclear. Sequenced input: blood. As DNA, the CDR3 is TGTGCCAGCAGTGAACGGGCCACTGAAGCTTTCTTT. Residues: CASSERATEAFF.